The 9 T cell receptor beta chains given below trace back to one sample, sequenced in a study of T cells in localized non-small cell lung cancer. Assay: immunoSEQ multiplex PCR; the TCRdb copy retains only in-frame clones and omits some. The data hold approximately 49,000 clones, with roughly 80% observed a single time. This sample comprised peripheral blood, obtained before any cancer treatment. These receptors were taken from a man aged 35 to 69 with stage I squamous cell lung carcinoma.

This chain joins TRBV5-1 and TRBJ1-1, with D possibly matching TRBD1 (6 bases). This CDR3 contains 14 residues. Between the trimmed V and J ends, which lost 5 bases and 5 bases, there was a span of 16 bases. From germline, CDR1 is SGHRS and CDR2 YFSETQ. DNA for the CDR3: TGCGCCAGCAGACAACTTCAGGGGAAGACTGAAGCTTTCTTT. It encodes CASRQLQGKTEAFF.

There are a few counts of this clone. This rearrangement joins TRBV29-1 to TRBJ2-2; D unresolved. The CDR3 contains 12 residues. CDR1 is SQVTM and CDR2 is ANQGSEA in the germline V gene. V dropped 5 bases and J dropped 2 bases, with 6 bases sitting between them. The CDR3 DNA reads TGCAGCGTTCGCAGAAACACCGGGGAGCTGTTTTTT. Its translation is CSVRRNTGELFF.

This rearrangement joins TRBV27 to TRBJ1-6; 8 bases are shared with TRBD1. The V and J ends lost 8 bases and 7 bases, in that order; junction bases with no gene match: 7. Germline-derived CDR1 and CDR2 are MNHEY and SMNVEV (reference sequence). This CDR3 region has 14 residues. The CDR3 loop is CASALDRGNSPLHF. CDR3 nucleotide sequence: TGTGCCAGCGCCCTCGACAGGGGAAATTCACCCCTCCACTTT.

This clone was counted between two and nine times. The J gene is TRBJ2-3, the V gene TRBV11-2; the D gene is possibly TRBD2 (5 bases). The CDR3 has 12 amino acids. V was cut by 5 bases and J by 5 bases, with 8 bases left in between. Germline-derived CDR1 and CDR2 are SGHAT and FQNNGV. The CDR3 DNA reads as TGTGCCAGCAGCCGAGGGCTAGATACGCAGTATTTT. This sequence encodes CASSRGLDTQYF.

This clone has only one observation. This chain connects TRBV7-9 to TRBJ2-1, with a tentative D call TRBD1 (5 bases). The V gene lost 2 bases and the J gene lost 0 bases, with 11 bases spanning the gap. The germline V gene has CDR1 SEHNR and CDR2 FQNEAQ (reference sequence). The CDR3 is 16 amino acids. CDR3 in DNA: TGTGCCAGCAGCTTAAGTGGAAGGGGCTCCTACAATGAGCAGTTCTTC. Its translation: CASSLSGRGSYNEQFF.

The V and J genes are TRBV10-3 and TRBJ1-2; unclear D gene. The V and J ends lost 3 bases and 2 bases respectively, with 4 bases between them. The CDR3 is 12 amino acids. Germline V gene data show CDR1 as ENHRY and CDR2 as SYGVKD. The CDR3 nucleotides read TGTGCCATCAGTGAACGAAACTATGGCTACACCTTC. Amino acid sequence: CAISERNYGYTF.

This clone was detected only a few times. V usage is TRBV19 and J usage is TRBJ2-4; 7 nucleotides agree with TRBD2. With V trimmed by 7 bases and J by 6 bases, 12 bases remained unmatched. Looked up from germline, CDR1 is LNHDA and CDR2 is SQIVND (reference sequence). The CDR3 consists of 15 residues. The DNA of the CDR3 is TGTGCCAGTAAGAGCCCAAGAGGCGGGAGAAACATTCAGTACTTC. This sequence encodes CASKSPRGGRNIQYF.

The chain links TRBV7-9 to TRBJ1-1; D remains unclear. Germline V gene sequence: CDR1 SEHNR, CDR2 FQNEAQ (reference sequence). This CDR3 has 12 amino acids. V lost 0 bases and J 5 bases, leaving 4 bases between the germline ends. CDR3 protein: CASSLAQTEAFF. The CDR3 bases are TGTGCCAGCAGCTTAGCCCAGACTGAAGCTTTCTTT.

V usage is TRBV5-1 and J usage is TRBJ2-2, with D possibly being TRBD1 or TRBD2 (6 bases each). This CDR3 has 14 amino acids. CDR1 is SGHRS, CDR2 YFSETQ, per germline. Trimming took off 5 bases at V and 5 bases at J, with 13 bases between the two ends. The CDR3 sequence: CASRGASGTGELFF. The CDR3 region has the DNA TGCGCCAGCAGGGGGGCAAGCGGGACCGGGGAGCTGTTTTTT.